This T cell receptor beta chain appears in the sequencing data of a study of cytomegalovirus exposure and HLA in healthy donors. It was with 60 Vbeta and 13 Jbeta primers that the PCR ran. How the authors handled the data: Per a later analysis, the number of unique TCR beta chains was approximately 80 million, of which roughly 9.9 million were shared. Repertoires were generated with immunoSEQ multiplex PCR, while TCRdb's copy carries only in-frame clones and drops some. That table gives V, J and clone size, and the DNA gave D and trimming. The profile covers 150,000 to 200,000 clones, with around 72% appearing a single time and approximately 2.3% taken by the ten largest. This clone was detected only a few times. This sequence originates from a female donor in good health and CMV-seronegative. Sequencing was performed on PBMCs.

CDR3 sequence: CASSLGQIQETQYF. In DNA, the CDR3 is TGTGCCAGCAGCTTGGGACAGATACAAGAGACCCAGTACTTC. V is TRBV7-2 and J is TRBJ2-5, with 7 bases aligning to TRBD1. Germline-derived CDR1 and CDR2 are SGHTA and FQGNSA. The CDR3 runs 14 residues. J was trimmed by 2 bases and V by 3 bases; bases with no gene match: 3.